The 22 T cell receptor beta chains listed next were all sequenced from one sample in a study of Graves' ophthalmopathy and Graves' hyperthyroidism. The sequenced template was RNA, covering the TCR beta CDR3 region. Amplification began with first-round RT-PCR using HTBI primers, then second-round multiplex PCR was performed. Each CDR3 protein is one row after TCRdb ran MiXCR on the multiplex PCR reads. Here the sample spans 450,000 to 600,000 distinct CDR3 sequences, less than 40% being singletons. Sequenced sample: peripheral blood or thyroid tissue (not recorded which). The receptors here all came from an adult man with Graves' hyperthyroidism.

This CDR3 is CAWSGLGYGGAFF. Written as DNA, the CDR3 is TGTGCCTGGAGTGGTTTGGGATATGGCGGAGCTTTCTTT. The rearrangement joins TRBV30 to TRBJ1-1; D ambiguous. CDR3 size: 13 residues. Deletions cut 1 base from V and 10 bases from J, with 16 bases between. Germline assignment: CDR1 GTSNPN and CDR2 SVGIG (reference sequence).

Concerning this clonotype itself: At one end, the junction sequence differs from germline, possibly due to a read error. CDR3 in DNA: TGTGCCAGTAGTATAGTCCGGGGACTTAGCGGGATTACCGGGGAGCCGTTTTTT. This translates into CASSIVRGLSGITGEPFF. The genes are TRBV19 and TRBJ2-2, with 8 bases lining up with TRBD2. This CDR3 has 18 residues. Germline V gives CDR1 LNHDA, CDR2 SQIVND (reference sequence).

This clonotype was observed a few times. The chain employs TRBV20-1 and TRBJ1-2; TRBD1 matches 10 bases. Looked up from germline, CDR1 is DFQATT and CDR2 is SNEGSKA (reference sequence). The V gene end was trimmed by 3 bases and the J gene end by 5 bases; junction bases not matched to a gene: 0. The CDR3 runs 12 residues. The CDR3 DNA is TGCAGTGCTAGGGGACAGGGGTATGGCTACACCTTC. Translating it yields CSARGQGYGYTF.

This clonotype appeared many times. The chain carries TRBV4-1 and TRBJ1-6; 9 bases agree with TRBD1. The V and J ends lost 5 bases and 7 bases, in that order; junction bases with no gene match: 3. This CDR3 has 14 residues. CDR1 MGHRA and CDR2 YSYEKL come from the germline V gene. The CDR3: CASSWTGENSPLHF. CDR3 nucleotide sequence: TGCGCCAGCAGCTGGACAGGGGAAAATTCACCCCTCCACTTT.

V is TRBV6-6 and J is TRBJ2-7; 15 nucleotides match TRBD2. J gave up 2 bases and V 2 bases, and 10 bases lay outside the gene matches. This CDR3 has 19 amino acids. Germline assignment: CDR1 MNHNY and CDR2 SVGAGI (reference sequence). CDR3 bases: TGTGCCAGCAGTTACCCTCCGGGACTAGCGGGGGGAATCCCCTACGAGCAGTACTTC. Protein sequence: CASSYPPGLAGGIPYEQYF.

Of note for this clonotype: This could be a read error, since a much larger clone is one nucleotide away. This sequence joins TRBV20-1 and TRBJ1-4, with 7 bases matching TRBD1. The CDR3 extends over 13 amino acids. In germline, CDR1 is DFQATT, CDR2 SNEGSKA (reference sequence). The V segment lost 5 bases and the J segment 12 bases; nucleotides outside the gene matches: 12. CDR3 coding DNA: TGCAGTGCTTGGGGGACAGAGGAAGAAGAACTGTTTTTT. Protein product: CSAWGTEEEELFF.

This clonotype was observed many times. CDR3 loop: CASSGTGTSGGADLFPSELFF. In DNA form, the CDR3 reads TGTGCCAGTAGTGGGACCGGGACTAGCGGGGGGGCGGACCTCTTCCCCTCTGAGCTGTTTTTT. The chain has TRBV19 and TRBJ2-2; TRBD2 matches at 16 bases. The germline V gene has CDR1 LNHDA and CDR2 SQIVND (reference sequence). The CDR3 has 21 amino acids. V trimming: 5 bases; J trimming: 11 bases; junction bases outside the gene matches: 23.

This clonotype was seen at least ten times. V usage is TRBV5-1 and J usage is TRBJ2-7; possibly TRBD1 for D (5 bases). CDR3 length: 13 residues. Germline assignment: CDR1 SGHRS and CDR2 YFSETQ. V was clipped by 4 bases and J by 4 bases, with 12 bases between them. In nucleotides, the CDR3 is TGCGCCAGCAGCAGTGTAACAGGTTACGAGCAGTACTTC. As protein: CASSSVTGYEQYF.

This clonotype appeared many times. This chain uses TRBV19 with TRBJ2-5, with D possibly called TRBD1 or TRBD2 (5 bases each). The V gene lost 3 bases and the J gene lost 4 bases, with 15 bases spanning the gap. The CDR3 loop spans 15 amino acids. From germline, CDR1 is LNHDA and CDR2 SQIVND (reference sequence). This CDR3 reads CASSIRGLSRETQYF. The CDR3 DNA is TGTGCCAGTAGTATCCGGGGCCTATCAAGAGAGACCCAGTACTTC.

This clonotype was observed a few times. The chain has TRBV2 and TRBJ2-2, with 7 bases matching TRBD2. Germline CDR1 SNHLY, CDR2 FYNNEI. The CDR3 spans 12 residues. J lost 7 bases, V lost 5 bases, and 1 base had no gene match. The CDR3 here is CASSWTSGELFF. The CDR3 DNA reads as TGTGCCAGCAGTTGGACTAGCGGGGAGCTGTTTTTT. Using reference TRBV2 and TRBJ2-2 for the parts outside the CDR3, the full variable domain is EPEVTQTPSHQVTQMGQEVILRCVPISNHLYFYWYRQILGQKVEFLVSFYNNEISEKSEIFDDQFSVERPDGSNFTLKIRSTKLEDSAMYFCASSWTSGELFFGEGSRLTVL.

The CDR3 DNA follows: TGCGCCAGCAGCTTGGCCGGTCTACAGGGGGCTTCCTACGAGCAGTACTTC. This codes for CASSLAGLQGASYEQYF. The chain has TRBV5-1 and TRBJ2-7, with 9 bases identical to TRBD1. V was pared by 0 bases and J by 1 base, with 8 bases of the junction left unmatched. This CDR3 comprises 17 residues. Germline values: CDR1 SGHRS, CDR2 YFSETQ.

The chain combines TRBV5-4 with TRBJ2-6; 8 positions match TRBD2. From germline, CDR1 is SGHNT and CDR2 YYREEE (reference sequence). The CDR3 consists of 16 residues. V shed 2 bases, J shed 2 bases, and the junction held 3 bases outside the gene matches. The CDR3 sequence: CASSLGTSTGANVLTF. CDR3 DNA sequence: TGTGCCAGCAGCTTAGGGACTAGTACTGGGGCCAACGTCCTGACTTTC.

This clonotype was detected many times. V gene TRBV7-9 combines with J gene TRBJ2-5; D is tentatively TRBD1 or TRBD2 (5 bases each). The CDR3 loop spans 17 amino acids. The V end was cut by 5 bases, the J end by 3 bases, with 22 bases between. Germline CDR1 reads SEHNR; CDR2 reads FQNEAQ (reference sequence). The CDR3 nucleotides are TGTGCCAGCAGCCCGGCAGAGCTTAGACGAGGGGAAGAGACCCAGTACTTC. It codes for CASSPAELRRGEETQYF.

With respect to this clonotype: This sequence may be a read error, since a much larger clone differs from it by one base. The genes are TRBV19 and TRBJ1-5, with D possibly being TRBD1 (6 bases). The CDR3 runs to 16 residues. Looked up from germline, CDR1 is LNHDA and CDR2 is SQIVND (reference sequence). Trimming left V 5 bases short and J 2 bases short, with 16 bases between. Here the CDR3 DNA reads TGTGCCAGTAGTTTCTCGCGGGGGGCTGGCAATCAGCCCCAGCATTTT. Its translation is CASSFSRGAGNQPQHF.

The genes are TRBV29-1 and TRBJ2-7, with unresolved D. V was shortened by 6 bases and J by 1 base, with 13 bases between the two germline ends. The CDR3 runs to 13 residues. Germline assignment: CDR1 SQVTM and CDR2 ANQGSEA. CDR3 sequence: CSVGQNPSYEQYF. For the CDR3, the DNA is TGCAGCGTAGGGCAGAACCCTTCCTACGAGCAGTACTTC.

This clonotype was detected ten times or more. The gene calls are TRBV29-1 and TRBJ1-1; D ambiguous. Trimming stripped 4 bases from V and 2 bases from J, with 11 bases between. Germline V lookup: CDR1 SQVTM, CDR2 ANQGSEA. This CDR3 spans 13 amino acids. CDR3 loop: CSVAPRANTEAFF. CDR3 DNA sequence: TGCAGCGTTGCACCTAGGGCCAACACTGAAGCTTTCTTT. Complete variable domain (other parts from reference TRBV29-1 and TRBJ1-1): SAVISQKPSRDICQRGTSLTIQCQVDSQVTMMFWYRQQPGQSLTLIATANQGSEATYESGFVIDKFPISRPNLTFSTLTVSNMSPEDSSIYLCSVAPRANTEAFFGQGTRLTVV.

This clonotype showed up many times. The J gene is TRBJ1-2, the V gene TRBV28; 8 positions agree with TRBD1. V trimming: 7 bases; J trimming: 7 bases; junction bases outside the gene matches: 8. This CDR3 region has 13 residues. Germline V gene data show CDR1 as MDHEN and CDR2 as SYDVKM. CDR3 nucleotide sequence: TGTGCCAGCACCGGGCAGGGGGCTCGTGGCTACACCTTC. This encodes CASTGQGARGYTF.

This clonotype was detected only a few times. The chain uses TRBV19 and TRBJ1-1; TRBD1 agrees at 7 bases. The ends lost 6 bases at V and 3 bases at J; junction bases unmatched: 4. CDR1 is LNHDA and CDR2 is SQIVND in the germline V gene (reference sequence). The CDR3 loop spans 13 amino acids. The CDR3 protein is CASSGTAYTEAFF. CDR3 nucleotides: TGTGCCAGTAGCGGGACAGCCTACACTGAAGCTTTCTTT.

This clonotype was seen at least ten times. The V and J genes are TRBV5-6 and TRBJ1-2, with TRBD1 identical over 10 bases. CDR3 length equals 15 residues. V lost 4 bases, J lost 6 bases, and 9 bases stayed unmatched. Germline V gene lookup returns CDR1 SGHDT and CDR2 YYEEEE. CDR3 region: CASSVDRGYRNGYTF. In nucleotides, the CDR3 is TGTGCCAGCAGCGTGGACAGGGGGTATCGGAATGGCTACACCTTC. Based on the CDR3 plus reference TRBV5-6 and TRBJ1-2, the full variable domain is DAGVTQSPTHLIKTRGQQVTLRCSPKSGHDTVSWYQQALGQGPQFIFQYYEEEERQRGNFPDRFSGHQFPNYSSELNVNALLLGDSALYLCASSVDRGYRNGYTFGSGTRLTVV.

The chain is built from TRBV5-6 and TRBJ2-7; possibly TRBD1 for D (6 bases). The CDR3 extends over 14 amino acids. V lost 0 bases and J lost 6, with 13 bases in between. Germline V lookup: CDR1 SGHDT, CDR2 YYEEEE. The CDR3 DNA reads as TGTGCCAGCAGCTTGGAGGTGGACAGTCCCGAGCAGTACTTC. It specifies CASSLEVDSPEQYF.

This clonotype appeared many times. The chain joins TRBV5-4 to TRBJ2-7; D is perhaps TRBD1 (7 bases). The germline CDR1 and CDR2 sequences are SGHNT and YYREEE (reference sequence). Trimming left V 3 bases short and J 4 bases short, with 14 bases between. The CDR3 sequence is 14 residues long. CDR3 DNA: TGTGCCAGCAGCTCGGCCCCAGGGGGGTACGAGCAGTACTTC. Amino acid sequence: CASSSAPGGYEQYF.

This chain links TRBV29-1 with TRBJ2-7; no definite D call. The CDR3 length is 11 residues. Trimming left V 8 bases short and J 2 bases short, with 10 bases between. The germline gives CDR1 SQVTM, CDR2 ANQGSEA. CDR3 sequence (DNA): TGCAGCCTGACGGTTACCTACGAGCAGTACTTC. Translating gives CSLTVTYEQYF.